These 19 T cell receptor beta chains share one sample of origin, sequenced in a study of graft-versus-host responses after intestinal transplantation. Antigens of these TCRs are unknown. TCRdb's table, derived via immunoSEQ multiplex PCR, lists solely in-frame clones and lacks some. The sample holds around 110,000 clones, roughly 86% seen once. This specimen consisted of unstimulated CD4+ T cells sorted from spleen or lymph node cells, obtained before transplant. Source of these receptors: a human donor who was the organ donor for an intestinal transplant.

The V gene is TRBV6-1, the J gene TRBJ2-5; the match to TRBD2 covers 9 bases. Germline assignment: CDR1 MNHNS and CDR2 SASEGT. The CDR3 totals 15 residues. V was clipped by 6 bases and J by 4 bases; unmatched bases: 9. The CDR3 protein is CASRMGGGAAETQYF. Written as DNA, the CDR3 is TGTGCCAGCAGAATGGGCGGGGGGGCCGCAGAGACCCAGTACTTC.

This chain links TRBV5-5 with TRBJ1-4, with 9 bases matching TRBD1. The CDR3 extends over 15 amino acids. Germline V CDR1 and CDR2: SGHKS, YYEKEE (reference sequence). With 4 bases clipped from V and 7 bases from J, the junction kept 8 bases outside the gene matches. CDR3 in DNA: TGTGCCAGCAGCGCCACAGGGGGCGCGGGTGAAAAACTGTTTTTT. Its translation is CASSATGGAGEKLFF.

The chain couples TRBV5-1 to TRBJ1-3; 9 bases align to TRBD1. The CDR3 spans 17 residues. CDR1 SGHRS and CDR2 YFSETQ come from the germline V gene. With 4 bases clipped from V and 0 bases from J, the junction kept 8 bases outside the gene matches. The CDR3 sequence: CASSGKPGQGSGNTIYF. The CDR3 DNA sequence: TGCGCCAGCAGCGGAAAACCGGGACAGGGCTCTGGAAACACCATATATTTT.

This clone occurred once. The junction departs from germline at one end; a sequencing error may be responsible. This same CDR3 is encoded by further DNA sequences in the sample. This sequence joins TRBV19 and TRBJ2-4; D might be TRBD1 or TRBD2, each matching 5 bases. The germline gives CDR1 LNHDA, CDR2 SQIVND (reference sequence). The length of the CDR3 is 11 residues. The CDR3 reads CASSEGPIQYF. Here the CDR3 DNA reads TGCGCCAGTAGTGAGGGGCCCATTCAGTACTTC.

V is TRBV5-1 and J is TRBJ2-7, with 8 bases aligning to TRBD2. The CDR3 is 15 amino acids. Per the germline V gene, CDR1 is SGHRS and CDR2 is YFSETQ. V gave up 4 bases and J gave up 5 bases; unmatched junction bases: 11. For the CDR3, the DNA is TGCGCCAGCAGCCCAAGCGGGAGTCCCTTTGACGAGCAGTACTTC. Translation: CASSPSGSPFDEQYF.

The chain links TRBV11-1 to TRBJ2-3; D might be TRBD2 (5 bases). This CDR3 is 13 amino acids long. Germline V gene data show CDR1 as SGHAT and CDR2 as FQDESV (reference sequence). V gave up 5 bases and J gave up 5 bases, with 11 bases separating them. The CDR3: CASSPRGRDTQYF. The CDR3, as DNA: TGTGCCAGCAGCCCCCGGGGTCGAGATACGCAGTATTTT.

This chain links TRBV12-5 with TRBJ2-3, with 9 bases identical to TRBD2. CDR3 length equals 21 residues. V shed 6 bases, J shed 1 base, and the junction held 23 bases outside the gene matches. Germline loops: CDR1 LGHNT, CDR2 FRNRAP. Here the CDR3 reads CASGSTLAPGLAGGGTDTQYF. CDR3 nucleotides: TGTGCTAGTGGATCCACTCTCGCACCGGGACTAGCAGGGGGGGGCACAGATACGCAGTATTTT.

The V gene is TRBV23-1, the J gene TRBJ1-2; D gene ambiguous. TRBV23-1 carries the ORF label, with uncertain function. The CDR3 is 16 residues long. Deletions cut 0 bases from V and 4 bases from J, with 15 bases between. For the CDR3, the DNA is TGCGCCAGCAGTCAATCGGAAGAAGGGTTTAGCTATGGCTACACCTTC. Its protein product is CASSQSEEGFSYGYTF.

The CDR3 region has the DNA TGTGCCATCAGTGATGGGGGGCGGGCTTTCTTT. Translating gives CAISDGGRAFF. V usage is TRBV10-3 and J usage is TRBJ1-1; perhaps TRBD1 as D (6 bases). The CDR3 spans 11 residues. V gave up 3 bases and J gave up 11 bases, with 10 bases separating them. The germline CDR1 and CDR2 sequences are ENHRY and SYGVKD.

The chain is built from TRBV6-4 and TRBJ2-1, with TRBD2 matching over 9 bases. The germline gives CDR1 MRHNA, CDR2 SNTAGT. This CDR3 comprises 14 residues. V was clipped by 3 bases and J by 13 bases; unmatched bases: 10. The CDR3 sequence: CASSETSGFGAQFF. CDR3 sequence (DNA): TGTGCCAGCAGTGAAACTAGCGGGTTTGGGGCCCAGTTCTTC.

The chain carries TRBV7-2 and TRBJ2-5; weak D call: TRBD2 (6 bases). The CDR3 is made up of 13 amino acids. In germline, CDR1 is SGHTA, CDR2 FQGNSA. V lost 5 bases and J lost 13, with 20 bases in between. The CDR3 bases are TGTGCCAGCAGCGCGGGGACTCACTCTGCGGCGTACTTC. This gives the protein CASSAGTHSAAYF. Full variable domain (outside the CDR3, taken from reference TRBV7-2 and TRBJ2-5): GAGVSQSPSNKVTEKGKDVELRCDPISGHTALYWYRQSLGQGLEFLIYFQGNSAPDKSGLPSDRFSAERTGGSVSTLTIQRTQQEDSAVYLCASSAGTHSAAYFGPGTRLLVL.

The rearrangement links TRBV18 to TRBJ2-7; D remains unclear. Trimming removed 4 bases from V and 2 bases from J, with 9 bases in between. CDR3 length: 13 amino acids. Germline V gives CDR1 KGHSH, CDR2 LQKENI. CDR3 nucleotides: TGTGCCAGCTCACTACTCCAAGCCTACGAGCAGTACTTC. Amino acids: CASSLLQAYEQYF.

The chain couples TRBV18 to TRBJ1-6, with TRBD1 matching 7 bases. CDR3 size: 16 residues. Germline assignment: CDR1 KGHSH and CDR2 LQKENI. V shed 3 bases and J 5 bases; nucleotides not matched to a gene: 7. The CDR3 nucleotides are TGTGCCAGCTCACCGGAGGGGGACAGTAATAATTCACCCCTCCACTTT. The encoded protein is CASSPEGDSNNSPLHF.

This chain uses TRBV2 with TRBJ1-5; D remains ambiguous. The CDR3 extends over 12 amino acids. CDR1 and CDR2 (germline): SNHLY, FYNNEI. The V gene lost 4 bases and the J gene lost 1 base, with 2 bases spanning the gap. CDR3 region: CASSGSNQPQHF. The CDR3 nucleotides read TGTGCCAGCAGTGGGAGCAATCAGCCCCAGCATTTT.

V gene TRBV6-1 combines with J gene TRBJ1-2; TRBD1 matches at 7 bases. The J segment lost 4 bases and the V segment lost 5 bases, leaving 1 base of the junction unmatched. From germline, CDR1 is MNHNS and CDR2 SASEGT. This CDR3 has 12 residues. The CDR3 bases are TGTGCCAGCAGTACAGGGGTCTATGGCTACACCTTC. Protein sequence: CASSTGVYGYTF.

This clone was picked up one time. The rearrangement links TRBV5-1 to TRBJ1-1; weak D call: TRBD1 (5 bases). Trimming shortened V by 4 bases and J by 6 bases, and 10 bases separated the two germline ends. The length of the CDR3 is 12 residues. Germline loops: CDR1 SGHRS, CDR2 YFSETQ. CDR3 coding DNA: TGCGCCAGCAGCCCCGGGACGGCTGAAGCTTTCTTT. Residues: CASSPGTAEAFF. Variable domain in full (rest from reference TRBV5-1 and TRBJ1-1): KAGVTQTPRYLIKTRGQQVTLSCSPISGHRSVSWYQQTPGQGLQFLFEYFSETQRNKGNFPGRFSGRQFSNSRSEMNVSTLELGDSALYLCASSPGTAEAFFGQGTRLTVV.

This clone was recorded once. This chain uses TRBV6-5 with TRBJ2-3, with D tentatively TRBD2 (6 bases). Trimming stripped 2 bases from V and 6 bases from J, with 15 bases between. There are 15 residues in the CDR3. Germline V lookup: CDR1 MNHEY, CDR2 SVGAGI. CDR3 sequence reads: CASSYGRRAGDTQYF. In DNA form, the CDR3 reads TGTGCCAGCAGTTACGGGCGGAGGGCAGGCGATACGCAGTATTTT.

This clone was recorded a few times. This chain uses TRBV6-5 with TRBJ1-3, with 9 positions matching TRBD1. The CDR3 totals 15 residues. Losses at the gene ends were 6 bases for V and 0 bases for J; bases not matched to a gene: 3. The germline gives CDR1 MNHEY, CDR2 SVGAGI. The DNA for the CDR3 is TGTGCCAGCAGGGTGGACAGGGGCTCTGGAAACACCATATATTTT. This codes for CASRVDRGSGNTIYF.

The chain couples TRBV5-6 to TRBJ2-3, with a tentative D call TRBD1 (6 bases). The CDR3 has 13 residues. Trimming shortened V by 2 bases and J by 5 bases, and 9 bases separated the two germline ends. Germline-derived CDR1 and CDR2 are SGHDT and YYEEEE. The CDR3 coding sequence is TGTGCCAGCAGCTTTTTACAGGGAGATACGCAGTATTTT. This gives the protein CASSFLQGDTQYF.